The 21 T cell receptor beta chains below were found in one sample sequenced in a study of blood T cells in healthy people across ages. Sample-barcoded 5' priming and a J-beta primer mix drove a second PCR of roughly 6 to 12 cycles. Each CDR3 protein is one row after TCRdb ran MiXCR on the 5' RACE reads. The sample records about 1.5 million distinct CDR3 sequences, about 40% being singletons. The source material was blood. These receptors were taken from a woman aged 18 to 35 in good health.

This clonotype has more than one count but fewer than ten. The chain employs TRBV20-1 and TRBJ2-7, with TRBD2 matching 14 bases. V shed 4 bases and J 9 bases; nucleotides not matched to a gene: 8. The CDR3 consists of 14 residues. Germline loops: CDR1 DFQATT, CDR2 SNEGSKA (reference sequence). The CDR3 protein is CSAKPPGTSGGQYF. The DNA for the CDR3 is TGCAGTGCTAAGCCGCCGGGGACTAGCGGGGGGCAGTACTTC.

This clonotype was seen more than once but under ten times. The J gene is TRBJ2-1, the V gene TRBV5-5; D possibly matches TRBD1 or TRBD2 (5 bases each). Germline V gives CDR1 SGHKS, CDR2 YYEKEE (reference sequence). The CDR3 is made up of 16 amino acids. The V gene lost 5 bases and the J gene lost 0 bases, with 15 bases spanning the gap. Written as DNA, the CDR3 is TGTGCCAGCAGGGCCGGGACGGGGAGCTCCTACAATGAGCAGTTCTTC. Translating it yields CASRAGTGSSYNEQFF.

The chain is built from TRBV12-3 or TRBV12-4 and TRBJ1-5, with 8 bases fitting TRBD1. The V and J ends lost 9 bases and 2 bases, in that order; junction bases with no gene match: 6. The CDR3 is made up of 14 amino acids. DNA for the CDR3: TGTGCCAGTACAGGGGGAAGGGGCAATCAGCCCCAGCATTTT. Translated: CASTGGRGNQPQHF.

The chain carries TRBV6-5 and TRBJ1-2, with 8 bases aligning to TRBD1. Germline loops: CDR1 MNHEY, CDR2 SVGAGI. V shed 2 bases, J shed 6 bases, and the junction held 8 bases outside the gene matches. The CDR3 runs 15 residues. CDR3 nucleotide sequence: TGTGCCAGCAGTTACACCATGGACAGGGCAAATGGCTACACCTTC. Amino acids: CASSYTMDRANGYTF.

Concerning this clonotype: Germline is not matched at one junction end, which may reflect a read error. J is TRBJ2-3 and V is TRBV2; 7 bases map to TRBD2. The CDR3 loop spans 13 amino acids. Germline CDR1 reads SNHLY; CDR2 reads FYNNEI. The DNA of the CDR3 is TGCGCCAGCAGCGGGATGTGGACAGATACGCAGTATTTT. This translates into CASSGMWTDTQYF. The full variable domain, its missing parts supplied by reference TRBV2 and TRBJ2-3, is EPEVTQTPSHQVTQMGQEVILRCVPISNHLYFYWYRQILGQKVEFLVSFYNNEISEKSEIFDDQFSVERPDGSNFTLKIRSTKLEDSAMYFCASSGMWTDTQYFGPGTRLTVL.

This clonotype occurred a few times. CDR3 residues: CASSPSVAGVGYNEQFF. The DNA of the CDR3 is TGTGCCAGCAGTCCCAGCGTAGCGGGAGTAGGATACAATGAGCAGTTCTTC. The chain combines TRBV2 with TRBJ2-1; 9 positions agree with TRBD2. CDR1 is SNHLY and CDR2 is FYNNEI in the germline V gene. Trimming took 5 bases from V and 4 from J; bases not matched to a gene: 12. The CDR3 spans 17 residues.

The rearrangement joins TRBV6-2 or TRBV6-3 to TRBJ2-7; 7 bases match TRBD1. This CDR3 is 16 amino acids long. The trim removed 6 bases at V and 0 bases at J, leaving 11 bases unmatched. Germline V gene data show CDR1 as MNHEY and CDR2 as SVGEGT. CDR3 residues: CASRPTGADFSYEQYF. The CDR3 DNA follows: TGTGCCAGCAGGCCTACAGGGGCCGACTTCTCCTACGAGCAGTACTTC.

CDR3 protein: CASSLTSIEAFF. DNA of the CDR3: TGTGCCAGCAGTTTAACTAGCATTGAAGCTTTCTTT. The V and J genes are TRBV6-1 and TRBJ1-1; no clear D. Germline assignment: CDR1 MNHNS and CDR2 SASEGT. The CDR3 runs to 12 residues. V gave up 5 bases and J gave up 7 bases, with 11 bases separating them.

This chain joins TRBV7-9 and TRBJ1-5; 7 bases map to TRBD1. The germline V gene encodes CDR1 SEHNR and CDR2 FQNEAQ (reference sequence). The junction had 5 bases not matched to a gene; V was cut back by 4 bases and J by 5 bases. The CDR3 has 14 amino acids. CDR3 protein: CASSSQGSDQPQHF. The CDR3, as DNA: TGTGCCAGCAGCTCACAGGGGTCGGATCAGCCCCAGCATTTT.

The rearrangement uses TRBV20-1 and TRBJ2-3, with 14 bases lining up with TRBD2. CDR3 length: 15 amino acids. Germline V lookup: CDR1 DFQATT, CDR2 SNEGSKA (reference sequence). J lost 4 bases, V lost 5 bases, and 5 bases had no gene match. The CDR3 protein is CSAVKGLAGADTQYF. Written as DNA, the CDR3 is TGCAGTGCTGTAAAGGGACTAGCGGGGGCAGATACGCAGTATTTT.

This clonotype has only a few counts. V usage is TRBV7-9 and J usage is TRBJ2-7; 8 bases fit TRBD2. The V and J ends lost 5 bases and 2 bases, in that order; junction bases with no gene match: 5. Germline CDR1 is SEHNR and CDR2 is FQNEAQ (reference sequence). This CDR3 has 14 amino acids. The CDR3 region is CASSPREGTYEQYF. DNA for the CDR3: TGTGCCAGCAGCCCACGGGAGGGAACCTACGAGCAGTACTTC. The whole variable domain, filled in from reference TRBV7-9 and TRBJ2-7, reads DTGVSQNPRHKITKRGQNVTFRCDPISEHNRLYWYRQTLGQGPEFLTYFQNEAQLEKSRLLSDRFSAERPKGSFSTLEIQRTEQGDSAMYLCASSPREGTYEQYFGPGTRLTVT.

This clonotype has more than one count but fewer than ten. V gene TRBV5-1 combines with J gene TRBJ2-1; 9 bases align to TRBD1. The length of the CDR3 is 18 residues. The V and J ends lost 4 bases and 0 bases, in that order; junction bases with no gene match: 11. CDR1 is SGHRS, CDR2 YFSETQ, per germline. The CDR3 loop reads CASSRGQGSSNSYNEQFF. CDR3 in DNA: TGCGCCAGCAGCCGGGGACAGGGTTCATCCAACTCCTACAATGAGCAGTTCTTC.

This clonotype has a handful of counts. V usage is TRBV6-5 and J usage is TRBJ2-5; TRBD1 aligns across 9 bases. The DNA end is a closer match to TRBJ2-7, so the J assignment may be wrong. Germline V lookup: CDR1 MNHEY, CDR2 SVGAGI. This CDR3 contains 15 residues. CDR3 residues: CASSYPRGQGYEQYF. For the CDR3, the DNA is TGTGCCAGCAGTTACCCCCGGGGACAGGGTTACGAGCAGTACTTC.

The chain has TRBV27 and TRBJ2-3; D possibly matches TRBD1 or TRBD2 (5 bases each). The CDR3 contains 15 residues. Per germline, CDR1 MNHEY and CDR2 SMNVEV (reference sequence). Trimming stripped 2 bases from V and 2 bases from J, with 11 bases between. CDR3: CASSLGGSPTDTQYF. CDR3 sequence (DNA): TGTGCCAGCAGTTTAGGGGGTAGCCCCACAGATACGCAGTATTTT.

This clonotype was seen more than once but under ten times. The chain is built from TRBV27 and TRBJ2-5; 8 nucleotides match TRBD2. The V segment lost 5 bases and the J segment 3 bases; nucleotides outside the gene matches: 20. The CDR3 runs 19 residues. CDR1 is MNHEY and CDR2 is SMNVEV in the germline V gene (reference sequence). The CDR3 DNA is TGTGCCAGCAGTACCTCCTCAGGCGGTTTGCGGGGGGCCGAAGAGACCCAGTACTTC. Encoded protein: CASSTSSGGLRGAEETQYF.

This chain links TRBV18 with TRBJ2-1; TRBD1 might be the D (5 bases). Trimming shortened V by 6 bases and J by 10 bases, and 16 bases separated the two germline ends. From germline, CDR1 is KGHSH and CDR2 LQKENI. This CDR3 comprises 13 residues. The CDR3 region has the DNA TGTGCCAGCTCCAACGGACAAGCCTACGAGCAGTTCTTC. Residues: CASSNGQAYEQFF.

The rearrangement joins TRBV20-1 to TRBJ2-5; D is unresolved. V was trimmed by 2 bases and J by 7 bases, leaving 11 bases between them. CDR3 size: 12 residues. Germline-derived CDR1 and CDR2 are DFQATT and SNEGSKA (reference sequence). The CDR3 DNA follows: TGCAGTGCTAGACCCGTCGACGGGACCCAGTACTTC. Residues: CSARPVDGTQYF.

The CDR3 DNA reads TGCGCCAGCAGCTTGACAGGGAAGATGAACACTGAAGCTTTCTTT. As protein: CASSLTGKMNTEAFF. The chain is built from TRBV5-1 and TRBJ1-1, with D perhaps matching TRBD1 (6 bases). V shed 1 base and J shed 0 bases, with 10 bases lying between them. The CDR3 is 15 residues long. In germline, CDR1 is SGHRS, CDR2 YFSETQ.

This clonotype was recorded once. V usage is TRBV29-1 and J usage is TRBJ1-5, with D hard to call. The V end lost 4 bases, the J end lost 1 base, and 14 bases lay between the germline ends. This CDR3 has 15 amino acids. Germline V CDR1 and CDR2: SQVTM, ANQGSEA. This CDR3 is CSVATFGGSNQPQHF. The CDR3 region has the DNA TGCAGCGTTGCCACCTTTGGCGGAAGCAATCAGCCCCAGCATTTT. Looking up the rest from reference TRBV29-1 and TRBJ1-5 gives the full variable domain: SAVISQKPSRDICQRGTSLTIQCQVDSQVTMMFWYRQQPGQSLTLIATANQGSEATYESGFVIDKFPISRPNLTFSTLTVSNMSPEDSSIYLCSVATFGGSNQPQHFGDGTRLSIL.

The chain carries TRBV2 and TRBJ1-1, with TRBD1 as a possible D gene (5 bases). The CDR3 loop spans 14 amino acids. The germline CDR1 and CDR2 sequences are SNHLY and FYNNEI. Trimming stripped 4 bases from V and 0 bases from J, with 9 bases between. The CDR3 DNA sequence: TGTGCCAGCAGTGGACAGTTTCTGAACACTGAAGCTTTCTTT. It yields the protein CASSGQFLNTEAFF.

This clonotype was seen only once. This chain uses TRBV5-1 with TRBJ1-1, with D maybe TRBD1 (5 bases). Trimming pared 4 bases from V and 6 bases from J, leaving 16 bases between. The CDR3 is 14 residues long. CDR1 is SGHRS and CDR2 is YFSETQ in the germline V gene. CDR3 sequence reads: CASSHGLGRSEAFF. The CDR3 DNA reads TGCGCCAGCAGCCACGGATTGGGGCGGTCTGAAGCTTTCTTT.